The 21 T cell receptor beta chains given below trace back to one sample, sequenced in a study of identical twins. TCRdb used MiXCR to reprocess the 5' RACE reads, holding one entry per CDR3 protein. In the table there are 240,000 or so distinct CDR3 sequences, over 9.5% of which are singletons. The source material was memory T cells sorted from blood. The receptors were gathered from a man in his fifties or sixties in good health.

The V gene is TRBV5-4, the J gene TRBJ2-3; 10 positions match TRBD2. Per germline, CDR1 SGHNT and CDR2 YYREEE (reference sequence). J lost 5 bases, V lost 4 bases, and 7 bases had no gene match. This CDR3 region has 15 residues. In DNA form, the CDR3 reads TGTGCCAGCAGCCCGAGCGGGAGGGTCGGAGATACGCAGTATTTT. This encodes CASSPSGRVGDTQYF. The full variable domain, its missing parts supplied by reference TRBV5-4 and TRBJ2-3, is ETGVTQSPTHLIKTRGQQVTLRCSSQSGHNTVSWYQQALGQGPQFIFQYYREEENGRGNFPPRFSGLQFPNYSSELNVNALELDDSALYLCASSPSGRVGDTQYFGPGTRLTVL.

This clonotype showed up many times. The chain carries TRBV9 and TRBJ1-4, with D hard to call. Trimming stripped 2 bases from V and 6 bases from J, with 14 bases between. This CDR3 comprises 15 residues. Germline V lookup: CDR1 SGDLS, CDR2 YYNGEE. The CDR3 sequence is CASSVRPEPYEKLFF. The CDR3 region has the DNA TGTGCCAGCAGCGTGAGACCCGAGCCGTATGAAAAACTGTTTTTT.

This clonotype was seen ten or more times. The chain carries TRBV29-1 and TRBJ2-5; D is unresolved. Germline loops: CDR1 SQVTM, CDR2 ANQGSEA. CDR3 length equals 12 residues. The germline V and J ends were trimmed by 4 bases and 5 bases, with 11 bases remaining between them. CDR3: CSVVSDRETQYF. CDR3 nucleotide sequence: TGCAGCGTTGTATCCGATCGGGAGACCCAGTACTTC.

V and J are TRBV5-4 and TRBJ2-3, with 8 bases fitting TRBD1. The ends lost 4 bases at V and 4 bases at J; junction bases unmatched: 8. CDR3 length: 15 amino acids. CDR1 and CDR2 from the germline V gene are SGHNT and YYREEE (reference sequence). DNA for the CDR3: TGTGCCAGCAGCCAGCGAGGACAGGGATCAGATACGCAGTATTTT. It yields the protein CASSQRGQGSDTQYF.

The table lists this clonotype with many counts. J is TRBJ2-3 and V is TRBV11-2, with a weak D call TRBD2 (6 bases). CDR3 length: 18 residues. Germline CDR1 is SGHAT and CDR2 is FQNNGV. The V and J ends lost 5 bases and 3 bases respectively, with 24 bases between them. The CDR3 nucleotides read TGTGCCAGCAGCGCGGGGAAGTTAGCAGATCTGTGGACAGATACGCAGTATTTT. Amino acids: CASSAGKLADLWTDTQYF.

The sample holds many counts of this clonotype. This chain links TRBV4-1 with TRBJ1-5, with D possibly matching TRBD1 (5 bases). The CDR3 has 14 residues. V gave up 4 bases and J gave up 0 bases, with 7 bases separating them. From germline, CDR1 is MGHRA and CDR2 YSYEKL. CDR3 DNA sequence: TGCGCCAGCAGCCCTGGACATAGCAATCAGCCCCAGCATTTT. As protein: CASSPGHSNQPQHF.

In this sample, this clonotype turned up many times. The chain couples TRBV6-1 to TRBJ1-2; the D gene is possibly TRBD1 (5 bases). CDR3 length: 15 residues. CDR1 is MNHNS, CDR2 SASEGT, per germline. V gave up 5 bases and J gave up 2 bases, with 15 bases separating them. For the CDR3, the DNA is TGTGCCAGCAGTCCGCGGGGCCGGGGAAACTATGGCTACACCTTC. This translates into CASSPRGRGNYGYTF.

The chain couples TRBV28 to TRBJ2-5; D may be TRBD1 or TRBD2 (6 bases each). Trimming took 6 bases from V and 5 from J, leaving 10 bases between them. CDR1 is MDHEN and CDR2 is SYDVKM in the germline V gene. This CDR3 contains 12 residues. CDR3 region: CASSQGGETQYF. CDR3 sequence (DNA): TGTGCCAGCAGCCAAGGGGGGGAGACCCAGTACTTC. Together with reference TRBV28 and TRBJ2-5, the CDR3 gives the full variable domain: DVKVTQSSRYLVKRTGEKVFLECVQDMDHENMFWYRQDPGLGLRLIYFSYDVKMKEKGDIPEGYSVSREKKERFSLILESASTNQTSMYLCASSQGGETQYFGPGTRLLVL.

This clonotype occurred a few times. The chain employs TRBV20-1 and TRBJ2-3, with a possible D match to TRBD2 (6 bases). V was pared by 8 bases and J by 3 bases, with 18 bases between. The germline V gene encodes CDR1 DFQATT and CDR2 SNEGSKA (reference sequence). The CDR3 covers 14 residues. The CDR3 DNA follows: TGCAGTTCCTCCACGGGACTTAATACAGATACGCAGTATTTT. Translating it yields CSSSTGLNTDTQYF.

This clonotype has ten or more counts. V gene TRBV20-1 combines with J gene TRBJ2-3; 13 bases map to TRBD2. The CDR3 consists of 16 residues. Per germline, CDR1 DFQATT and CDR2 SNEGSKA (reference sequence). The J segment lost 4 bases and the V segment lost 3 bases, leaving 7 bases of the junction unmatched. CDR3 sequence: CSASGLAGVGPDTQYF. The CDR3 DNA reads TGCAGTGCTAGCGGACTAGCGGGAGTGGGCCCAGATACGCAGTATTTT.

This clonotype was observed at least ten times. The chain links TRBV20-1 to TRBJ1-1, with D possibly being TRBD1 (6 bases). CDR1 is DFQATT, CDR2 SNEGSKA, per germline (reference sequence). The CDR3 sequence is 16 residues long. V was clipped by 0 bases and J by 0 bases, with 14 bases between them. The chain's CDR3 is CSARDLGQLMNTEAFF. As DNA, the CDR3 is TGCAGTGCTAGAGATTTAGGACAGCTCATGAACACTGAAGCTTTCTTT.

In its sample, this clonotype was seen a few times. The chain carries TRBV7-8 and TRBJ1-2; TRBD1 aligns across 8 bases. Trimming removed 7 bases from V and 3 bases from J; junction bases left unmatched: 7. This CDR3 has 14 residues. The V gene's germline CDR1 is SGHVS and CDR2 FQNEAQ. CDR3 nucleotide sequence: TGTGCCAGCAATAGACAGGGGCTCGACTATGGCTACACCTTC. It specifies CASNRQGLDYGYTF.

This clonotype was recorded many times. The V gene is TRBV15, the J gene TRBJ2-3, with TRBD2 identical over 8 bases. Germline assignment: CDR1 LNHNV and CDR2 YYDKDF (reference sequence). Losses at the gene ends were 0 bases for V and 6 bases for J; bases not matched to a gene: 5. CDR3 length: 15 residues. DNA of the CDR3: TGTGCCACCAGCAGAGATCGGGGGGGCCATGATACGCAGTATTTT. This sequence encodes CATSRDRGGHDTQYF.

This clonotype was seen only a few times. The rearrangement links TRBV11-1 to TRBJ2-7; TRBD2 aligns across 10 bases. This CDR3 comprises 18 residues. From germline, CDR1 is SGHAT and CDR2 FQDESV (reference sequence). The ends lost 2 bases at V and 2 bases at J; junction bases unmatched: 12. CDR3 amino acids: CASSLTKTASGGTYEQYF. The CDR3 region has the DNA TGTGCCAGCAGCTTAACCAAAACTGCTAGCGGGGGAACCTACGAGCAGTACTTC.

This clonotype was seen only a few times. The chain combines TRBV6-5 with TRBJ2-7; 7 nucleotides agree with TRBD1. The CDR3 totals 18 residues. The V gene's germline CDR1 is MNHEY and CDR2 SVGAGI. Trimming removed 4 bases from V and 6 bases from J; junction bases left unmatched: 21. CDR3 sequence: CASSSVSPGDRAKGEQYF. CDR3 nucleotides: TGTGCCAGCAGTTCTGTTTCACCCGGAGACAGGGCAAAGGGCGAGCAGTACTTC.

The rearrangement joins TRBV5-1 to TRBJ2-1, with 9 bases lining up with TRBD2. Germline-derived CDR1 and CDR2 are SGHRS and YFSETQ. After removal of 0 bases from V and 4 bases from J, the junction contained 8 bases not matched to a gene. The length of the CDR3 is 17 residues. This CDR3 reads CASSLVPAGGNYNEQFF. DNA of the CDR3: TGCGCCAGCAGCTTGGTTCCGGCGGGAGGGAATTACAATGAGCAGTTCTTC.

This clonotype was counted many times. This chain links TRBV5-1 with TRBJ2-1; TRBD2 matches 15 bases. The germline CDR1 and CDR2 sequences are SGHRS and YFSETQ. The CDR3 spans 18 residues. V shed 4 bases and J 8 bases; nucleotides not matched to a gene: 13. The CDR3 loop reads CASSPRTSGRASLHEQFF. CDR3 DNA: TGCGCCAGCAGCCCCCGGACTAGCGGGAGGGCCTCCCTCCATGAGCAGTTCTTC. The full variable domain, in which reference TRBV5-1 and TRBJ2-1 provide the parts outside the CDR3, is KAGVTQTPRYLIKTRGQQVTLSCSPISGHRSVSWYQQTPGQGLQFLFEYFSETQRNKGNFPGRFSGRQFSNSRSEMNVSTLELGDSALYLCASSPRTSGRASLHEQFFGPGTRLTVL.

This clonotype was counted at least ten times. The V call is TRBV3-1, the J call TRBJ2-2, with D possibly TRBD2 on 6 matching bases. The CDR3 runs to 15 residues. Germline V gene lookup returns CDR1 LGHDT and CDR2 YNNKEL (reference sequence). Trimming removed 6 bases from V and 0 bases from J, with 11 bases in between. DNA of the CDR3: TGTGCCAGCAGGTACGGGAGTTCGAACACCGGGGAGCTGTTTTTT. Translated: CASRYGSSNTGELFF.

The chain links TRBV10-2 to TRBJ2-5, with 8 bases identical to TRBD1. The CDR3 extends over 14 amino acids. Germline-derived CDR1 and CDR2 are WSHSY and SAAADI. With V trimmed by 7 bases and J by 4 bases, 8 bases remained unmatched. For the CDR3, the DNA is TGCGCCAGCACCCCGGACAGGGTAGGAGAGACCCAGTACTTC. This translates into CASTPDRVGETQYF.

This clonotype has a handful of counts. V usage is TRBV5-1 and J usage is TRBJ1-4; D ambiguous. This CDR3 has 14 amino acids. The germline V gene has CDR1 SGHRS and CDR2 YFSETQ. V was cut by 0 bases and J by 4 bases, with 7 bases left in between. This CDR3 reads CASSLGRDNEKLFF. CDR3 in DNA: TGCGCCAGCAGCTTGGGTAGGGATAATGAAAAACTGTTTTTT. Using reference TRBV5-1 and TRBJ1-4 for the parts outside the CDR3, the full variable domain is KAGVTQTPRYLIKTRGQQVTLSCSPISGHRSVSWYQQTPGQGLQFLFEYFSETQRNKGNFPGRFSGRQFSNSRSEMNVSTLELGDSALYLCASSLGRDNEKLFFGSGTQLSVL.

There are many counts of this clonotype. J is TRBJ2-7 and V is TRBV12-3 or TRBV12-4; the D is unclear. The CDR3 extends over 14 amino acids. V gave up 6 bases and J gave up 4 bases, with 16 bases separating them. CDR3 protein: CASSLGRARYEQYF. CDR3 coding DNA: TGTGCCAGCAGCCTCGGACGGGCAAGGTACGAGCAGTACTTC.